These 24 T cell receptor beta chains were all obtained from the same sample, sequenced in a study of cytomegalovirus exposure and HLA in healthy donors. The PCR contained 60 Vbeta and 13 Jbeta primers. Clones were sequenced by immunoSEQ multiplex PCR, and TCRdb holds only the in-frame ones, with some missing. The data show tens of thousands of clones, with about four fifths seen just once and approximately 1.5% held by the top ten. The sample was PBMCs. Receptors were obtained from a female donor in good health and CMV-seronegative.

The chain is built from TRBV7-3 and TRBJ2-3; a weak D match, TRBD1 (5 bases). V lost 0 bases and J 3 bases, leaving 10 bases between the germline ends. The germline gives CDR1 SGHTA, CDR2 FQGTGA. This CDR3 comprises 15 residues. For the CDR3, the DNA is TGTGCCAGCAGCTTAACAGGGGTTGGGACAGATACGCAGTATTTT. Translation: CASSLTGVGTDTQYF.

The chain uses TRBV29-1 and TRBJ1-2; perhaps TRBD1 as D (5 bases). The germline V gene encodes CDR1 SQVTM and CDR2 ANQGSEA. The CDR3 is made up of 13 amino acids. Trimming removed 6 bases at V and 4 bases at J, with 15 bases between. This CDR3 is CSVPRQGGYGYTF. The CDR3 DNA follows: TGCAGCGTCCCGAGGCAGGGAGGCTATGGCTACACCTTC.

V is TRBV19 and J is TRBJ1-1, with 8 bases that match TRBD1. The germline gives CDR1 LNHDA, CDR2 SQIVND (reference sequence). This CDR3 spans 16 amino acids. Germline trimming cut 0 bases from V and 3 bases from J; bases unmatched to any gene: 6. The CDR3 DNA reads TGTGCCAGTAGTATAGACGGCGGACAGGGCTACACTGAAGCTTTCTTT. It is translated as CASSIDGGQGYTEAFF.

CDR3 loop: CASSPDQAYRGLFQFF. The CDR3 DNA follows: TGCGCCAGCAGCCCCGATCAAGCGTACCGGGGATTGTTCCAGTTCTTC. The rearrangement links TRBV5-1 to TRBJ2-1; a weak D match, TRBD2 (5 bases). CDR3 size: 16 residues. The germline V gene has CDR1 SGHRS and CDR2 YFSETQ. The V and J ends lost 4 bases and 13 bases respectively, with 27 bases between them.

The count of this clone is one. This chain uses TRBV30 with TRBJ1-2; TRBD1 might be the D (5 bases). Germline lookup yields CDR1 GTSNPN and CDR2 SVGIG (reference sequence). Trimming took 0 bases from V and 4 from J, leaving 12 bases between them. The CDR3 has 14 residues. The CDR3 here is CAWSVIMGGYGYTF. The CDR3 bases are TGTGCCTGGAGTGTAATTATGGGGGGCTATGGCTACACCTTC.

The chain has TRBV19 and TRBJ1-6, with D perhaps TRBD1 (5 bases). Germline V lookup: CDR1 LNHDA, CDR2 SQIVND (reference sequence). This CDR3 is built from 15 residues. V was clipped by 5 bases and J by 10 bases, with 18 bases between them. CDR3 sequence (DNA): TGTGCCAGTAGTTCGGGACTCGAGAGGCGGTCACCCCTCCACTTT. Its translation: CASSSGLERRSPLHF.

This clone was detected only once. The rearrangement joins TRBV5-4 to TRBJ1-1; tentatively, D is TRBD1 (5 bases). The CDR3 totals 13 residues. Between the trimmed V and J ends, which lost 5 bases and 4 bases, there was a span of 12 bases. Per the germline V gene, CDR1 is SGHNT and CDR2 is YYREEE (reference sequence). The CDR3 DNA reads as TGTGCCAGCAGACCAGACAGCCTCACTGAAGCTTTCTTT. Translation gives CASRPDSLTEAFF.

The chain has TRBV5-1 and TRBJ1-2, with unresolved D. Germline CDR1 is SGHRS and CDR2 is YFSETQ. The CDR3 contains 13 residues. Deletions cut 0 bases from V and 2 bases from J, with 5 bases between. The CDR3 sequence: CASSLDRNYGYTF. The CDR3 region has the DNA TGCGCCAGCAGCTTGGACAGAAACTATGGCTACACCTTC.

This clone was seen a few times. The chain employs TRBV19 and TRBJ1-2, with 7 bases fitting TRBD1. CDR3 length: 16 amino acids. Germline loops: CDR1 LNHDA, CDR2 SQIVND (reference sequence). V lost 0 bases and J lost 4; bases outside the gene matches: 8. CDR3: CASSIDLSGTAYGYTF. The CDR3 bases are TGTGCCAGTAGTATAGATCTATCCGGGACAGCCTATGGCTACACCTTC.

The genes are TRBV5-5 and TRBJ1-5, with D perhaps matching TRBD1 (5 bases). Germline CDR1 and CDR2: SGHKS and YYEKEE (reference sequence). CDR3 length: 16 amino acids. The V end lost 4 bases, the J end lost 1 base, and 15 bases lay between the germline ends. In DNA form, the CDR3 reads TGTGCCAGCAGCCCAGGGCCCATGGGCAGCAATCAGCCCCAGCATTTT. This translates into CASSPGPMGSNQPQHF.

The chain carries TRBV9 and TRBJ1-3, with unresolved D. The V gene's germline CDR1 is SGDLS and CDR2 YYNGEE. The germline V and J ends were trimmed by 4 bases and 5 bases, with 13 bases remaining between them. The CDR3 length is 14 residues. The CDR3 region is CASSPRSPRNTIYF. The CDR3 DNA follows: TGTGCCAGCAGCCCCCGGTCTCCCCGAAACACCATATATTTT.

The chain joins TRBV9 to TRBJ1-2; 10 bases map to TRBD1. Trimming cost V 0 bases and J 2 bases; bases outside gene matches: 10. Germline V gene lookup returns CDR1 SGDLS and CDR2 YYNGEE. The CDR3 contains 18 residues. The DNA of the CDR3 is TGTGCCAGCAGCGTAGGTCGGGACAGGGGAAGATCGAACTATGGCTACACCTTC. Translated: CASSVGRDRGRSNYGYTF.

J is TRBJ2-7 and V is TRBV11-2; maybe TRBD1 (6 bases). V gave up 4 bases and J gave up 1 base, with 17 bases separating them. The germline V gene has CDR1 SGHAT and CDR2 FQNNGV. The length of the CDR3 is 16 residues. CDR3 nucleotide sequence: TGTGCCAGCAGCTCCTGGCGACGGGACATTTCCTACGAGCAGTACTTC. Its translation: CASSSWRRDISYEQYF.

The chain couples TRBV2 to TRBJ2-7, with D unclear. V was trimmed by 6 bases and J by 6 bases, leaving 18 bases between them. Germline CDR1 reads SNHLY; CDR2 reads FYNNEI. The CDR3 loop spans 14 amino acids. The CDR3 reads CASSERFLLPEQYF. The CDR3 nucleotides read TGTGCCAGCAGCGAACGGTTCCTCTTGCCCGAGCAGTACTTC. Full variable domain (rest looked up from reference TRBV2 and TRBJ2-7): EPEVTQTPSHQVTQMGQEVILRCVPISNHLYFYWYRQILGQKVEFLVSFYNNEISEKSEIFDDQFSVERPDGSNFTLKIRSTKLEDSAMYFCASSERFLLPEQYFGPGTRLTVT.

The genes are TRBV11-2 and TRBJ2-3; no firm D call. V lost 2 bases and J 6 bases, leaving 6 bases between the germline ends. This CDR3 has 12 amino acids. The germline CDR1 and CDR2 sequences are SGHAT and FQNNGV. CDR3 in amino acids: CASSLLGDTQYF. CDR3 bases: TGTGCCAGCAGCTTATTGGGCGATACGCAGTATTTT.

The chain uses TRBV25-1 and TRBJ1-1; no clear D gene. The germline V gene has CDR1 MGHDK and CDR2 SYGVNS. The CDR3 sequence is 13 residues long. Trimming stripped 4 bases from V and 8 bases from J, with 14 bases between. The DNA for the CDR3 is TGTGCCAGCAGTGCCCACGGGGTAGGGGAAGCTTTCTTT. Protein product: CASSAHGVGEAFF.

This CDR3 is CASSQTGSNNEQFF. The CDR3 nucleotides read TGTGCCAGCAGCCAGACAGGGTCCAACAATGAGCAGTTCTTC. This chain connects TRBV7-9 to TRBJ2-1; 7 bases match TRBD1. Germline V gives CDR1 SEHNR, CDR2 FQNEAQ (reference sequence). This CDR3 has 14 residues. V shed 5 bases, J shed 5 bases, and the junction held 6 bases outside the gene matches. Full variable domain (outside the CDR3, taken from reference TRBV7-9 and TRBJ2-1): DTGVSQNPRHKITKRGQNVTFRCDPISEHNRLYWYRQTLGQGPEFLTYFQNEAQLEKSRLLSDRFSAERPKGSFSTLEIQRTEQGDSAMYLCASSQTGSNNEQFFGPGTRLTVL.

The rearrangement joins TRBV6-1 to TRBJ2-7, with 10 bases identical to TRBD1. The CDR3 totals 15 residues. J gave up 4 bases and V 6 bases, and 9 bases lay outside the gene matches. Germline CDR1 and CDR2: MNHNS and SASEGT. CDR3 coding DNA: TGTGCCAGCAGGCAGACAGGGGGCGCTTCATACGAGCAGTACTTC. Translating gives CASRQTGGASYEQYF.

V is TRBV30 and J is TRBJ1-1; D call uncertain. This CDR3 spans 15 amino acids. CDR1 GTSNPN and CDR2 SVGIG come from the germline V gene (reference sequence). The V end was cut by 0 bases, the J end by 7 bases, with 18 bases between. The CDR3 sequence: CAWSVLLGSRGEAFF. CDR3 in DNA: TGTGCCTGGAGTGTACTTCTGGGAAGTCGGGGTGAAGCTTTCTTT. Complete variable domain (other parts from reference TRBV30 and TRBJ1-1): SQTIHQWPATLVQPVGSPLSLECTVEGTSNPNLYWYRQAAGRGLQLLFYSVGIGQISSEVPQNLSASRPQDRQFILSSKKLLLSDSGFYLCAWSVLLGSRGEAFFGQGTRLTVV.

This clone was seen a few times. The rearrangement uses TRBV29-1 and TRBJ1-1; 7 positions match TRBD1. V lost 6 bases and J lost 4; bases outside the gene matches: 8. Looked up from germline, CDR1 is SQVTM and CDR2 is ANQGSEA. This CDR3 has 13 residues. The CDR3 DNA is TGCAGCGTGCGACAGGGCCGTAGCACTGAAGCTTTCTTT. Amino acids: CSVRQGRSTEAFF.

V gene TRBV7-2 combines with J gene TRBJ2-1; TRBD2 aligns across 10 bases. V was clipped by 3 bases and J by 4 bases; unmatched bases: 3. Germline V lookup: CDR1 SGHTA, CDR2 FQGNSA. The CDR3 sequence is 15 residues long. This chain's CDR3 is CASSLERGGYNEQFF. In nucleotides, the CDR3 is TGTGCCAGCAGCTTGGAGCGGGGGGGTTACAATGAGCAGTTCTTC.

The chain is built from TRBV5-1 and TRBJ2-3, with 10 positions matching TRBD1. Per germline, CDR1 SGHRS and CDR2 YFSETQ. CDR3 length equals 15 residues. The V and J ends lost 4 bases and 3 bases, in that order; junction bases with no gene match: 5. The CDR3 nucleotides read TGCGCCAGCAGCCCGTGGGACAGGGGAACAGATACGCAGTATTTT. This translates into CASSPWDRGTDTQYF.

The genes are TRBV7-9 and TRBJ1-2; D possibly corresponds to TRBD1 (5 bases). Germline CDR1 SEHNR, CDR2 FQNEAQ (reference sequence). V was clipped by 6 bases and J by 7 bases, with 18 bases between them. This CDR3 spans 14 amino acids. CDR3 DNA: TGTGCCAGCAGGTACGACGGTAGGGACTTTGGCTACACCTTC. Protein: CASRYDGRDFGYTF.

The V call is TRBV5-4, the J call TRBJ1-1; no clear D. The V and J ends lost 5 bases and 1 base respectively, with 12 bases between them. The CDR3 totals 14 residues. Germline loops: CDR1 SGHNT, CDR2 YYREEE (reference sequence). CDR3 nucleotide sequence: TGTGCCAGCAGTAGACTAGACGGGAACACTGAAGCTTTCTTT. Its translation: CASSRLDGNTEAFF.